The 32 T cell receptor beta chains presented below share a single source sample, sequenced in a study of control samples from healthy donors and cancer patients. The repertoire was sequenced with immunoSEQ multiplex PCR; TCRdb's copy has only in-frame clones and lacks some. In the table there are about 130,000 clones, roughly 91% of which are singletons. The sample taken for sequencing was PBMCs. These receptor sequences come from a man aged 45-65 years with head and neck cancer.

The gene calls are TRBV12-3 or TRBV12-4 and TRBJ2-1; D gene ambiguous. This CDR3 comprises 12 residues. With 3 bases removed from V and 9 bases from J, the gap between germline ends came to 9 bases. Here the CDR3 DNA reads TGTGCCAGCAGTTTTTATCGCGGTGAGCAGTTCTTC. It specifies CASSFYRGEQFF.

The V and J genes are TRBV5-6 and TRBJ2-7, with 15 bases fitting TRBD2. The CDR3 has 18 residues. CDR1 is SGHDT and CDR2 is YYEEEE in the germline V gene. V was pared by 6 bases and J by 7 bases, with 17 bases of the junction left unmatched. The DNA for the CDR3 is TGTGCCAGCACCCTGTGGACTAGCGGGGGGGGCCCAAGAGGAGAGCAGTACTTC. This gives the protein CASTLWTSGGGPRGEQYF.

This chain uses TRBV6-5 with TRBJ1-4; no firm D call. Deletions cut 5 bases from V and 6 bases from J, with 10 bases between. The CDR3 length is 13 residues. Germline V lookup: CDR1 MNHEY, CDR2 SVGAGI. CDR3 amino acids: CASSLVWDEKLFF. CDR3 nucleotides: TGTGCCAGCAGTCTGGTATGGGATGAAAAACTGTTTTTT.

This clone was observed once. The chain is built from TRBV6-1 and TRBJ1-2; 9 nucleotides match TRBD1. J lost 2 bases, V lost 0 bases, and 1 base had no gene match. CDR1 MNHNS and CDR2 SASEGT come from the germline V gene. The length of the CDR3 is 15 residues. The CDR3 reads CASSEAGTGNYGYTF. CDR3 coding DNA: TGTGCCAGCAGTGAAGCCGGGACAGGGAACTATGGCTACACCTTC.

CDR3 loop: CAIRSGLAGADTQYF. CDR3 sequence (DNA): TGTGCCATCAGGTCGGGACTAGCGGGAGCCGATACGCAGTATTTT. The chain couples TRBV10-3 to TRBJ2-3; TRBD2 aligns across 14 bases. CDR1 and CDR2 from the germline V gene are ENHRY and SYGVKD. Germline trimming cut 6 bases from V and 6 bases from J; bases unmatched to any gene: 5. The CDR3 is made up of 15 amino acids.

The V and J genes are TRBV30 and TRBJ2-5; 12 nucleotides line up with TRBD1. Trimming removed 0 bases from V and 5 bases from J; junction bases left unmatched: 4. The CDR3 has 15 amino acids. Per germline, CDR1 GTSNPN and CDR2 SVGIG (reference sequence). The CDR3 DNA is TGTGCCTGGAGTGTGGGACAGGGGGCCTGGGAGACCCAGTACTTC. It is translated as CAWSVGQGAWETQYF.

The chain combines TRBV7-2 with TRBJ2-2; unclear D gene. The CDR3 spans 17 residues. Germline CDR1 reads SGHTA; CDR2 reads FQGNSA. V was clipped by 0 bases and J by 4 bases, with 15 bases between them. The CDR3: CASSLAGRSSPTGELFF. For the CDR3, the DNA is TGTGCCAGCAGCTTAGCAGGTCGGAGTAGCCCCACCGGGGAGCTGTTTTTT.

The V call is TRBV9, the J call TRBJ2-2; 10 positions agree with TRBD2. The CDR3 runs 17 residues. Germline CDR1 and CDR2: SGDLS and YYNGEE. V lost 2 bases and J lost 0; bases outside the gene matches: 4. This CDR3 is CASSVGGLATNTGELFF. CDR3 in DNA: TGTGCCAGCAGCGTGGGGGGACTAGCGACGAACACCGGGGAGCTGTTTTTT.

The V gene is TRBV7-2, the J gene TRBJ1-3; TRBD1 aligns across 9 bases. CDR3 length: 14 amino acids. Germline V gives CDR1 SGHTA, CDR2 FQGNSA. The V and J ends lost 5 bases and 10 bases, in that order; junction bases with no gene match: 9. Here the CDR3 reads CASSPGTGRPTIYF. The DNA of the CDR3 is TGTGCCAGCAGCCCCGGGACAGGGAGGCCTACCATATATTTT.

The chain joins TRBV27 to TRBJ2-1, with a weak D call TRBD2 (6 bases). Germline V gene lookup returns CDR1 MNHEY and CDR2 SMNVEV (reference sequence). Deletions cut 0 bases from V and 10 bases from J, with 19 bases between. This CDR3 contains 16 residues. The CDR3 protein is CASSLSPTSTKGEQFF. The CDR3, as DNA: TGTGCCAGCAGTTTATCTCCCACTAGCACCAAGGGAGAGCAGTTCTTC.

The chain recombines TRBV19 with TRBJ2-1, with a weak D call TRBD1 (5 bases). Trimming shortened V by 1 base and J by 8 bases, and 21 bases separated the two germline ends. Germline CDR1 and CDR2: LNHDA and SQIVND (reference sequence). CDR3 size: 17 residues. CDR3 sequence (DNA): TGTGCCAGTAGTATAGGGGGTTGGGGCCGGAAAGGGGATGAGCAGTTCTTC. Translating gives CASSIGGWGRKGDEQFF.

The V call is TRBV19, the J call TRBJ1-6, with D tentatively TRBD1 (5 bases). V lost 4 bases to trimming and J lost 1 base, with 17 bases between them. Germline assignment: CDR1 LNHDA and CDR2 SQIVND (reference sequence). This CDR3 comprises 18 residues. This CDR3 reads CASSKRTSLGSYNSPLHF. Written as DNA, the CDR3 is TGTGCCAGTAGTAAACGGACAAGCCTAGGATCCTATAATTCACCCCTCCACTTT.

The V gene is TRBV9, the J gene TRBJ1-6; no firm D call. The germline V and J ends were trimmed by 1 base and 5 bases, with 4 bases remaining between them. The CDR3 length is 13 residues. The germline V gene has CDR1 SGDLS and CDR2 YYNGEE. This CDR3 reads CASSVTDNSPLHF. In nucleotides, the CDR3 is TGTGCCAGCAGCGTAACGGATAATTCACCCCTCCACTTT.

This clone was detected only once. The chain employs TRBV7-5 and TRBJ2-5. TRBV7-5 constitutes a pseudogene. The CDR3 covers 17 residues. CDR3 nucleotide sequence: TGTGTCAGAAGCATCCCCGGCCACCCAGTCCCCCGCGAGACCCAGTACTTC. This encodes CVRSIPGHPVPRETQYF.

The chain has TRBV19 and TRBJ1-2, with D possibly matching TRBD1 (6 bases). The V gene lost 6 bases and the J gene lost 5 bases, with 22 bases spanning the gap. The germline gives CDR1 LNHDA, CDR2 SQIVND (reference sequence). The CDR3 contains 16 residues. This CDR3 reads CASSNNAVGQNYGYTF. CDR3 nucleotide sequence: TGTGCCAGTAGCAACAACGCCGTAGGACAGAATTATGGCTACACCTTC. The full variable domain, its missing parts supplied by reference TRBV19 and TRBJ1-2, is DGGITQSPKYLFRKEGQNVTLSCEQNLNHDAMYWYRQDPGQGLRLIYYSQIVNDFQKGDIAEGYSVSREKKESFPLTVTSAQKNPTAFYLCASSNNAVGQNYGYTFGSGTRLTVV.

This chain's CDR3 is CASKPGLADQETQYF. DNA of the CDR3: TGTGCCAGCAAACCGGGACTAGCGGACCAAGAGACCCAGTACTTC. The rearrangement uses TRBV27 and TRBJ2-5, with TRBD2 identical over 11 bases. This CDR3 is built from 15 residues. V was pared by 7 bases and J by 0 bases, with 4 bases of the junction left unmatched. The germline V gene encodes CDR1 MNHEY and CDR2 SMNVEV (reference sequence).

The chain employs TRBV7-2 and TRBJ1-5, with TRBD1 matching 7 bases. After removal of 4 bases from V and 5 bases from J, the junction contained 8 bases not matched to a gene. The CDR3 runs 15 residues. Germline lookup yields CDR1 SGHTA and CDR2 FQGNSA. CDR3 sequence reads: CASSSTGQGYQPQHF. CDR3 nucleotides: TGTGCCAGCAGCTCGACAGGGCAGGGGTATCAGCCCCAGCATTTT.

The chain employs TRBV30 and TRBJ2-1, with 7 positions matching TRBD2. V was clipped by 5 bases and J by 7 bases; unmatched bases: 5. This CDR3 contains 12 residues. Germline values: CDR1 GTSNPN, CDR2 SVGIG (reference sequence). CDR3 coding DNA: TGTGCCTGGGCGGGAGCTACTAATGAGCAGTTCTTC. Encoded protein: CAWAGATNEQFF.

The rearrangement links TRBV18 to TRBJ1-3, with D possibly matching TRBD1 (6 bases). Germline assignment: CDR1 KGHSH and CDR2 LQKENI. The CDR3 extends over 16 amino acids. Trimming cost V 2 bases and J 1 base, with 12 bases left between them. The CDR3 DNA reads as TGTGCCAGCTCACCAGGGGGGGCCAGATCTGGAAACACCATATATTTT. Its protein product is CASSPGGARSGNTIYF.

The rearrangement joins TRBV5-1 to TRBJ2-1; D tentatively reads TRBD1 or TRBD2 (5 bases each). The germline V gene encodes CDR1 SGHRS and CDR2 YFSETQ. CDR3 length: 15 residues. Trimming pared 6 bases from V and 0 bases from J, leaving 13 bases between. CDR3 sequence (DNA): TGCGCCAGCAAACCAGGGACGAGCTCCTACAATGAGCAGTTCTTC. This encodes CASKPGTSSYNEQFF.

CDR3 amino acids: CASPGRQRAFF. The CDR3 coding sequence is TGTGCCTCGCCAGGGCGTCAGAGGGCTTTCTTT. The V and J genes are TRBV30 and TRBJ1-1; a possible D gene is TRBD1 (5 bases). There are 11 residues in the CDR3. V was clipped by 7 bases and J by 11 bases, with 17 bases between them. Germline CDR1 GTSNPN, CDR2 SVGIG (reference sequence).

V is TRBV4-3 and J is TRBJ2-2; D could derive from TRBD1 or TRBD2 (7 bases each). Germline assignment: CDR1 LGHNA and CDR2 YSLEER. CDR3 length: 16 amino acids. Trimming left V 6 bases short and J 4 bases short, with 18 bases between. CDR3 region: CASSKGGGGITGELFF. The CDR3 DNA follows: TGCGCCAGCAGTAAAGGGGGCGGGGGAATCACCGGGGAGCTGTTTTTT.

Worth noting for this clone: In the same sample, other DNA sequences code for this CDR3. The CDR3 protein is CASTYGGNTEAFF. The CDR3 DNA reads TGTGCCAGCACCTACGGGGGGAACACTGAAGCTTTCTTT. The V gene is TRBV11-1, the J gene TRBJ1-1, with D possibly matching TRBD1 (5 bases). The ends were cut back, 7 bases at V and 1 base at J, with 10 bases in the middle. Per germline, CDR1 SGHAT and CDR2 FQDESV (reference sequence). The CDR3 covers 13 residues.

The gene calls are TRBV7-2 and TRBJ1-1; no clear D gene. V gave up 2 bases and J gave up 7 bases, with 11 bases separating them. CDR1 and CDR2 from the germline V gene are SGHTA and FQGNSA. This CDR3 is built from 13 residues. The CDR3 reads CASSLPQGLEAFF. CDR3 sequence (DNA): TGTGCCAGCAGCTTACCCCAAGGCCTTGAAGCTTTCTTT.

This chain connects TRBV2 to TRBJ2-3; D gene unclear. V was trimmed by 7 bases and J by 0 bases, leaving 8 bases between them. The V gene's germline CDR1 is SNHLY and CDR2 FYNNEI. The length of the CDR3 is 13 residues. The CDR3 coding sequence is TGTGCCAGCACGGAACGTAGCACAGATACGCAGTATTTT. This encodes CASTERSTDTQYF.

This clone occurred a few times. The V gene is TRBV29-1, the J gene TRBJ2-3, with a weak D call TRBD2 (5 bases). Looked up from germline, CDR1 is SQVTM and CDR2 is ANQGSEA. This CDR3 contains 16 residues. V was trimmed by 0 bases and J by 6 bases, leaving 19 bases between them. CDR3 nucleotides: TGCAGCGTTGAAGATGTAGGATCGGGGTCGATTGATACGCAGTATTTT. Protein product: CSVEDVGSGSIDTQYF.

This sequence joins TRBV10-3 and TRBJ1-2, with a possible D match to TRBD1 (5 bases). Germline loops: CDR1 ENHRY, CDR2 SYGVKD. The CDR3 contains 15 residues. V was shortened by 0 bases and J by 2 bases, with 10 bases between the two germline ends. The CDR3 is CAISESGGLNYGYTF. In nucleotides, the CDR3 is TGTGCCATCAGTGAGTCGGGGGGGTTGAACTATGGCTACACCTTC.

This rearrangement joins TRBV25-1 to TRBJ1-1; D is undetermined. V was cut by 3 bases and J by 1 base, with 3 bases left in between. This CDR3 spans 12 amino acids. Germline CDR1 and CDR2: MGHDK and SYGVNS. CDR3 in DNA: TGTGCCAGCAGTGACCGGAACACTGAAGCTTTCTTT. It translates to CASSDRNTEAFF. Full variable domain (rest looked up from reference TRBV25-1 and TRBJ1-1): EADIYQTPRYLVIGTGKKITLECSQTMGHDKMYWYQQDPGMELHLIHYSYGVNSTEKGDLSSESTVSRIRTEHFPLTLESARPSHTSQYLCASSDRNTEAFFGQGTRLTVV.

The genes are TRBV25-1 and TRBJ1-2, with D hard to call. The CDR3 runs to 10 residues. V was cut by 3 bases and J by 8 bases, with 4 bases left in between. Germline V gene data show CDR1 as MGHDK and CDR2 as SYGVNS. The CDR3 reads CASSDPGYTF. DNA of the CDR3: TGTGCCAGCAGTGACCCCGGCTACACCTTC.

V usage is TRBV11-1 and J usage is TRBJ1-6; D is undetermined. Looked up from germline, CDR1 is SGHAT and CDR2 is FQDESV (reference sequence). Trimming shortened V by 1 base and J by 9 bases, and 10 bases separated the two germline ends. The CDR3 sequence is 14 residues long. The CDR3 reads CASSLGAGRSPLHF. The CDR3 DNA follows: TGTGCCAGCAGCTTAGGGGCCGGACGTTCACCCCTCCACTTT.

This rearrangement joins TRBV5-5 to TRBJ2-1; D is possibly TRBD2 (5 bases). CDR1 and CDR2 from the germline V gene are SGHKS and YYEKEE (reference sequence). V shed 1 base and J shed 0 bases, with 5 bases lying between them. This CDR3 comprises 14 residues. The CDR3 DNA reads TGTGCCAGCAGCTTGACTAGCTCCTACAATGAGCAGTTCTTC. It codes for CASSLTSSYNEQFF.

CDR3 region: CSARAGWTQYF. CDR3 bases: TGCAGTGCTAGGGCGGGATGGACGCAGTATTTT. The V and J genes are TRBV20-1 and TRBJ2-3, with a weak D call TRBD2 (6 bases). This CDR3 spans 11 amino acids. V dropped 3 bases and J dropped 9 bases, with 10 bases sitting between them. Germline CDR1 and CDR2: DFQATT and SNEGSKA (reference sequence).